The 30 T cell receptor beta chains reported below all come from one sample, sequenced in a study of blood T cells in healthy people across ages. Sample-barcoded 5' priming and a J-beta primer mix drove a second PCR of 7 to 11 cycles. TCRdb used MiXCR to reprocess the 5' RACE reads, holding one entry per CDR3 protein. Of some 760,000 distinct CDR3 sequences listed, just under 25% are singletons. This sample was shared with a second study, whose subject was T cells of mothers and their children.

Source material: blood. All receptors come from a boy aged 5-17 years in good health.

J is TRBJ2-5 and V is TRBV11-2; tentative D call: TRBD1 (5 bases). Trimming shortened V by 1 base and J by 5 bases, and 14 bases separated the two germline ends. This CDR3 comprises 15 residues. Per germline, CDR1 SGHAT and CDR2 FQNNGV. In DNA form, the CDR3 reads TGTGCCAGCAGCTTAGTTCCCCAGGGCCGGGAGACCCAGTACTTC. Protein sequence: CASSLVPQGRETQYF.

The chain has TRBV5-1 and TRBJ2-4; tentative D call: TRBD1 (5 bases). Germline values: CDR1 SGHRS, CDR2 YFSETQ. The CDR3 totals 12 residues. V lost 2 bases and J lost 8, with 8 bases in between. CDR3 amino acids: CASSLRGYIQYF. The DNA of the CDR3 is TGCGCCAGCAGCTTAAGGGGATACATTCAGTACTTC.

The chain links TRBV14 to TRBJ2-4, with 9 bases lining up with TRBD2. CDR1 SGHDN and CDR2 FVKESK come from the germline V gene. This CDR3 has 20 residues. J gave up 2 bases and V 2 bases, and 16 bases lay outside the gene matches. The CDR3 protein is CASSQSFASGIDGTKNIQYF. The CDR3 DNA reads as TGTGCCAGCAGCCAATCCTTCGCTAGCGGGATAGACGGGACCAAAAACATTCAGTACTTC.

Ten or more counts support this clonotype. The genes are TRBV20-1 and TRBJ1-2, with TRBD1 matching over 9 bases. Looked up from germline, CDR1 is DFQATT and CDR2 is SNEGSKA (reference sequence). This CDR3 spans 14 amino acids. This chain's CDR3 is CRFFKGQGLYGYTF. The CDR3, as DNA: TGCAGGTTCTTTAAGGGACAGGGCCTCTATGGCTACACCTTC.

This clonotype was counted a few times. The J gene is TRBJ2-7, the V gene TRBV20-1, with D maybe TRBD2 (5 bases). The CDR3 has 14 residues. The V end lost 5 bases, the J end lost 0 bases, and 14 bases lay between the germline ends. CDR1 is DFQATT and CDR2 is SNEGSKA in the germline V gene (reference sequence). DNA for the CDR3: TGCAGTGCTGAGGACGGGGAAAGCTCCTACGAGCAGTACTTC. This gives the protein CSAEDGESSYEQYF.

There are many counts of this clonotype. The V and J genes are TRBV27 and TRBJ2-1; 16 bases fit TRBD2. After removal of 8 bases from V and 7 bases from J, the junction contained 14 bases not matched to a gene. Germline V lookup: CDR1 MNHEY, CDR2 SMNVEV (reference sequence). The CDR3 spans 18 residues. Here the CDR3 reads CASCLRGLAGGPKNEQFF. The CDR3 DNA reads TGTGCCAGCTGCTTACGGGGACTAGCGGGAGGGCCTAAAAATGAGCAGTTCTTC.

CDR3 DNA: TGTGCCACCAACATAGGGACAGACAACTATGGCTACACCTTC. Translated, it gives CATNIGTDNYGYTF. This chain joins TRBV15 and TRBJ1-2; 7 positions agree with TRBD1. Losses at the gene ends were 7 bases for V and 2 bases for J; bases not matched to a gene: 7. In germline, CDR1 is LNHNV, CDR2 YYDKDF (reference sequence). The CDR3 sequence is 14 residues long.

The chain couples TRBV28 to TRBJ1-5; 9 bases are a match to TRBD1. Germline trimming cut 6 bases from V and 0 bases from J; bases unmatched to any gene: 6. CDR1 and CDR2 (germline): MDHEN, SYDVKM. This CDR3 region has 16 residues. The CDR3 region is CASRPQGAYSNQPQHF. The CDR3 region has the DNA TGTGCCAGCAGACCACAGGGGGCTTATAGCAATCAGCCCCAGCATTTT.

This clonotype has at least ten counts. The V gene is TRBV29-1, the J gene TRBJ2-3; D not resolved. The CDR3 runs 13 residues. V was pared by 2 bases and J by 0 bases, with 6 bases between. The germline V gene has CDR1 SQVTM and CDR2 ANQGSEA. For the CDR3, the DNA is TGCAGCGTTGAAATGGGCAGCACAGATACGCAGTATTTT. Translating gives CSVEMGSTDTQYF.

The chain links TRBV30 to TRBJ2-3; tentative D call: TRBD2 (6 bases). V shed 0 bases and J shed 4 bases, with 14 bases lying between them. The length of the CDR3 is 15 residues. In germline, CDR1 is GTSNPN, CDR2 SVGIG (reference sequence). CDR3: CAWSVGASASDTQYF. CDR3 DNA: TGTGCCTGGAGTGTAGGGGCTAGCGCCTCAGATACGCAGTATTTT.

The V call is TRBV7-9, the J call TRBJ2-1; D is undetermined. Trimming stripped 4 bases from V and 4 bases from J, with 11 bases between. This CDR3 contains 14 residues. Per the germline V gene, CDR1 is SEHNR and CDR2 is FQNEAQ (reference sequence). In DNA form, the CDR3 reads TGTGCCAGCAGCTCGACTCCTGGATACAATGAGCAGTTCTTC. It yields the protein CASSSTPGYNEQFF.

The chain joins TRBV5-1 to TRBJ1-2; no clear D gene. V was cut by 0 bases and J by 7 bases, with 13 bases left in between. This CDR3 spans 14 amino acids. Germline values: CDR1 SGHRS, CDR2 YFSETQ. In DNA, the CDR3 is TGCGCCAGCAGCTTGGACCCCGGGAATGGTGGCTACACCTTC. Protein product: CASSLDPGNGGYTF. Combining the CDR3 with reference TRBV5-1 and TRBJ1-2 gives the whole variable domain KAGVTQTPRYLIKTRGQQVTLSCSPISGHRSVSWYQQTPGQGLQFLFEYFSETQRNKGNFPGRFSGRQFSNSRSEMNVSTLELGDSALYLCASSLDPGNGGYTFGSGTRLTVV.

V usage is TRBV4-3 and J usage is TRBJ2-5, with D perhaps matching TRBD2 (5 bases). Germline V lookup: CDR1 LGHNA, CDR2 YSLEER. The V end was cut by 0 bases, the J end by 5 bases, with 13 bases between. There are 15 residues in the CDR3. The CDR3 loop reads CASSQDRDARETQYF. The CDR3 DNA reads TGCGCCAGCAGCCAAGATCGGGATGCCCGGGAGACCCAGTACTTC.

This clonotype appeared once. V is TRBV28 and J is TRBJ1-4; tentatively, D is TRBD1 (5 bases). V was cut by 6 bases and J by 3 bases, with 17 bases left in between. Per the germline V gene, CDR1 is MDHEN and CDR2 is SYDVKM. The CDR3 contains 16 residues. CDR3 residues: CASRTYQGFANEKLFF. The CDR3 region has the DNA TGTGCCAGCAGGACGTATCAGGGTTTTGCTAATGAAAAACTGTTTTTT.

This clonotype was detected only a few times. The genes are TRBV13 and TRBJ2-7; D unresolved. The CDR3 length is 14 residues. The ends were cut back, 3 bases at V and 0 bases at J, with 9 bases in the middle. Germline assignment: CDR1 PRHDT and CDR2 FYEKMQ (reference sequence). Here the CDR3 reads CASSLIGDSYEQYF. CDR3 in DNA: TGTGCCAGCAGCTTGATTGGGGACTCCTACGAGCAGTACTTC. Full variable domain (rest looked up from reference TRBV13 and TRBJ2-7): AAGVIQSPRHLIKEKRETATLKCYPIPRHDTVYWYQQGPGQDPQFLISFYEKMQSDKGSIPDRFSAQQFSDYHSELNMSSLELGDSALYFCASSLIGDSYEQYFGPGTRLTVT.

The chain combines TRBV12-3 or TRBV12-4 with TRBJ2-7, with 7 bases aligning to TRBD1. Trimming removed 8 bases from V and 3 bases from J; junction bases left unmatched: 13. The CDR3 has 15 residues. The CDR3 DNA is TGTGCCAGCGGGGCCCCCGACAGGGACGGCTACGAGCAGTACTTC. As protein: CASGAPDRDGYEQYF.

This clonotype was picked up a small number of times. At one end the junction does not follow the germline gene, possibly because of a read error. The V call is TRBV20-1, the J call TRBJ1-4, with D possibly being TRBD1 (5 bases). Per germline, CDR1 DFQATT and CDR2 SNEGSKA (reference sequence). The length of the CDR3 is 13 residues. CDR3 amino acids: CSASRAPNEKLSF. The CDR3 region has the DNA TGCAGTGCTAGCAGGGCCCCTAATGAAAAACTGTCTTTT.

The chain joins TRBV7-9 to TRBJ2-7; possibly TRBD2 for D (5 bases). The germline V gene encodes CDR1 SEHNR and CDR2 FQNEAQ (reference sequence). V was clipped by 1 base and J by 0 bases, with 13 bases between them. The CDR3 spans 16 residues. The CDR3 coding sequence is TGTGCCAGCAGCTTAGGCGCGGGCCTTAGCTCCTACGAGCAGTACTTC. Its protein is CASSLGAGLSSYEQYF.

This clonotype has just a few counts. This sequence joins TRBV6-2 or TRBV6-3 and TRBJ2-5; D perhaps matches TRBD2 (6 bases). The DNA matches TRBJ2-1 better at its end, which makes the J call doubtful. Per the germline V gene, CDR1 is MNHEY and CDR2 is SVGEGT. This CDR3 spans 15 amino acids. This chain's CDR3 is CASSRAGPTYNEQFF. CDR3 coding DNA: TGTGCCAGCTCTAGGGCGGGGCCAACCTACAATGAGCAGTTCTTC.

Only a few counts were recorded for this clonotype. The chain couples TRBV7-9 to TRBJ1-6, with D perhaps matching TRBD1 (5 bases). Germline CDR1 and CDR2: SEHNR and FQNEAQ (reference sequence). The CDR3 consists of 15 residues. The germline V and J ends were trimmed by 5 bases and 9 bases, with 17 bases remaining between them. This chain's CDR3 is CASSPVRPGGSPLHF. CDR3 nucleotide sequence: TGTGCCAGCAGCCCCGTTAGACCGGGGGGTTCACCCCTCCACTTT.

This chain uses TRBV6-6 with TRBJ2-7; possibly TRBD1 or TRBD2 for D (5 bases each). The ends were cut back, 2 bases at V and 5 bases at J, with 13 bases in the middle. The CDR3 extends over 14 amino acids. Per germline, CDR1 MNHNY and CDR2 SVGAGI (reference sequence). The CDR3 DNA reads TGTGCCAGCAGTTACGACGGGACCAGGGACGAGCAGTACTTC. Translation: CASSYDGTRDEQYF.

This clonotype was found many times. This sequence joins TRBV4-2 and TRBJ1-4, with unresolved D. V gave up 6 bases and J gave up 13 bases, with 24 bases separating them. This CDR3 contains 15 residues. In germline, CDR1 is LGHNA, CDR2 YNFKEQ. CDR3 residues: CASSPRSDGRWGLFF. As DNA, the CDR3 is TGTGCCAGCAGTCCAAGAAGTGACGGGCGTTGGGGACTGTTTTTT.

The genes are TRBV28 and TRBJ2-4, with no clear D. The CDR3 runs 16 residues. V lost 6 bases and J lost 0, with 15 bases in between. Germline CDR1 reads MDHEN; CDR2 reads SYDVKM. The CDR3 DNA sequence: TGTGCCAGCAGCTTCCTACAGCAACTAGCCAAAAACATTCAGTACTTC. Amino acids: CASSFLQQLAKNIQYF.

This clonotype has more than one count but fewer than ten. The chain employs TRBV4-1 and TRBJ2-5, with TRBD2 matching over 11 bases. The J call is in doubt because the DNA end fits TRBJ2-7 better. The CDR3 runs 16 residues. The V gene's germline CDR1 is MGHRA and CDR2 YSYEKL. The CDR3 loop reads CASSQGLAGTHYEQYF. CDR3 sequence (DNA): TGCGCCAGCAGCCAAGGACTAGCGGGGACACACTACGAGCAGTACTTC.

This clonotype was seen only a few times. The gene calls are TRBV25-1 and TRBJ2-3; TRBD2 aligns across 8 bases. The CDR3 spans 14 residues. The ends lost 7 bases at V and 1 base at J; junction bases unmatched: 4. Germline V lookup: CDR1 MGHDK, CDR2 SYGVNS. The DNA of the CDR3 is TGTGCCAGCACTCCGCGGGGGGGCACAGATACGCAGTATTTT. Amino acid sequence: CASTPRGGTDTQYF.

J is TRBJ2-7 and V is TRBV30, with D maybe TRBD1 (5 bases). Germline V gene lookup returns CDR1 GTSNPN and CDR2 SVGIG (reference sequence). This CDR3 is built from 13 residues. V shed 1 base and J shed 0 bases, with 7 bases lying between them. The CDR3 is CAWSGGHSYEQYF. CDR3 in DNA: TGTGCCTGGAGTGGGGGCCACTCCTACGAGCAGTACTTC.

This clonotype turned up a few times. The chain is built from TRBV5-1 and TRBJ2-3, with a possible D match to TRBD1 (5 bases). This CDR3 is 12 amino acids long. The ends were cut back, 3 bases at V and 6 bases at J, with 8 bases in the middle. Germline-derived CDR1 and CDR2 are SGHRS and YFSETQ. The CDR3 coding sequence is TGCGCCAGCAGCTCCAACAGGGATACGCAGTATTTT. Its translation is CASSSNRDTQYF. The whole variable domain, filled in from reference TRBV5-1 and TRBJ2-3, reads KAGVTQTPRYLIKTRGQQVTLSCSPISGHRSVSWYQQTPGQGLQFLFEYFSETQRNKGNFPGRFSGRQFSNSRSEMNVSTLELGDSALYLCASSSNRDTQYFGPGTRLTVL.

The rearrangement uses TRBV20-1 and TRBJ2-7, with TRBD1 matching 7 bases. The CDR3 runs 13 residues. CDR1 is DFQATT and CDR2 is SNEGSKA in the germline V gene (reference sequence). Trimming removed 6 bases from V and 3 bases from J; junction bases left unmatched: 8. CDR3 in amino acids: CSAPGWDSYEQYF. In DNA form, the CDR3 reads TGCAGTGCCCCTGGCTGGGACAGCTACGAGCAGTACTTC.

This clonotype was detected ten times or more. This chain uses TRBV11-2 with TRBJ2-7; 10 bases are shared with TRBD1. The length of the CDR3 is 15 residues. Per germline, CDR1 SGHAT and CDR2 FQNNGV. V gave up 5 bases and J gave up 2 bases; unmatched junction bases: 6. The CDR3 nucleotides read TGTGCCAGCAGCGGTTCGGGGACAGGGGCCTACGAGCAGTACTTC. It yields the protein CASSGSGTGAYEQYF.

This chain links TRBV10-1 with TRBJ2-3; D unresolved. The CDR3 is 14 residues long. The V end lost 0 bases, the J end lost 2 bases, and 6 bases lay between the germline ends. CDR1 and CDR2 (germline): WNHNN, SYGVQD (reference sequence). Here the CDR3 DNA reads TGCGCCAGCAGTGAGTCGCCTATCACAGATACGCAGTATTTT. Amino acid sequence: CASSESPITDTQYF.